This record covers a single T cell receptor beta chain. Assay used: immunoSEQ multiplex PCR; TCRdb lists only in-frame clones, some missing. The table records about 42,000 clones, 96% of them present only once. From germline, CDR1 is LNHNV and CDR2 YYDKDF (reference sequence). Trimming removed 0 bases from V and 7 bases from J, with 21 bases in between. The CDR3 length is 17 residues. The sample comes from a study of T cell changes during pregnancy in multiple sclerosis. Source: peripheral blood, taken in the second trimester of pregnancy. This receptor was taken from a female donor with multiple sclerosis, enrolled in a pregnancy study. The rearrangement joins TRBV15 to TRBJ1-2; D call uncertain. DNA for the CDR3: TGTGCCACCAGCAGAGATTTGGAGACGGCCGCGAAGCGTGGCTACACCTTC. It is translated as CATSRDLETAAKRGYTF. Full variable domain (rest looked up from reference TRBV15 and TRBJ1-2): DAMVIQNPRYQVTQFGKPVTLSCSQTLNHNVMYWYQQKSSQAPKLLFHYYDKDFNNEADTPDNFQSRRPNTSFCFLDIRSPGLGDTAMYLCATSRDLETAAKRGYTFGSGTRLTVV.